Sequencing of this TCR beta chain was carried out in a study of human T cells and chemical hapten exposure. Background on the study: From small differences in pooled library volume came most of the variation in per-sample TCR yields. Findings and limits, study-wide: Compared to controls, expanded TCRs made significantly more large clusters of similar CDR3s.

MiXCR, run by TCRdb on the RACE reads, gives a single entry per CDR3 protein. This table has 350,000 to 400,000 distinct CDR3 sequences, 5.1% appearing once. Time point defined: pre-sensitization, week 0. Specified treatment: therapeutic diphenylcyclopropenone sensitization with weekly scalp DPC. Unfractionated whole blood was the source from which total RNA was extracted. This clonotype was seen repeatedly, ten times or more. Its antigen remains unknown. The sequence was collected from a woman aged 45 to 65 with alopecia areata. Some clones in this sample may be carry-over from other donors' samples. Sequences were derived from whole blood, sampled in connection with sensitization to the hapten diphenylcyclopropenone (DPC).

The CDR3 is CASSSPPERREQFF. The CDR3 bases are TGTGCCAGCAGCTCCCCCCCGGAGAGAAGGGAGCAGTTCTTC. The rearrangement uses TRBV14 and TRBJ2-1; D not certain. Germline V lookup: CDR1 SGHDN, CDR2 FVKESK. V gave up 5 bases and J gave up 10 bases, with 18 bases separating them. There are 14 residues in the CDR3.